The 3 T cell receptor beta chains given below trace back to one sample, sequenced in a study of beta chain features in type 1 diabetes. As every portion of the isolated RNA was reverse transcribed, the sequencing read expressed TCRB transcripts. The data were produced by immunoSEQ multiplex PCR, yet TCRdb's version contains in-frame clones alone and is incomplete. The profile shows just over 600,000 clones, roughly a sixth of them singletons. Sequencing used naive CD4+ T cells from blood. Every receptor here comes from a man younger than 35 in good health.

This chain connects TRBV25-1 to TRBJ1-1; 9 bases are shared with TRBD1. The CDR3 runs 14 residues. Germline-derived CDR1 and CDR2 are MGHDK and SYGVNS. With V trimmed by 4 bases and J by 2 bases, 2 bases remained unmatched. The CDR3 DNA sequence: TGTGCCAGCAGTGGACAGGGGGGCAACACTGAAGCTTTCTTT. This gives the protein CASSGQGGNTEAFF.

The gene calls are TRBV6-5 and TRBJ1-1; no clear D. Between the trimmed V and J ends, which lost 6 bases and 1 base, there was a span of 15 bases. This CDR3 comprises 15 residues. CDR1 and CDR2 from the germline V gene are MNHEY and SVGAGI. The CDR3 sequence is CASSQRVVGNTEAFF. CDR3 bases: TGTGCCAGCAGCCAGAGGGTAGTGGGGAACACTGAAGCTTTCTTT.

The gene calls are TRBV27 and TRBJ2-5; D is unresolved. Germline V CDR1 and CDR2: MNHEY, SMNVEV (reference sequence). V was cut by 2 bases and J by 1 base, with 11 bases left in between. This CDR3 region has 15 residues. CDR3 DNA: TGTGCCAGCAGTTTAGGTTCCCCATTCCAAGAGACCCAGTACTTC. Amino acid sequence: CASSLGSPFQETQYF.